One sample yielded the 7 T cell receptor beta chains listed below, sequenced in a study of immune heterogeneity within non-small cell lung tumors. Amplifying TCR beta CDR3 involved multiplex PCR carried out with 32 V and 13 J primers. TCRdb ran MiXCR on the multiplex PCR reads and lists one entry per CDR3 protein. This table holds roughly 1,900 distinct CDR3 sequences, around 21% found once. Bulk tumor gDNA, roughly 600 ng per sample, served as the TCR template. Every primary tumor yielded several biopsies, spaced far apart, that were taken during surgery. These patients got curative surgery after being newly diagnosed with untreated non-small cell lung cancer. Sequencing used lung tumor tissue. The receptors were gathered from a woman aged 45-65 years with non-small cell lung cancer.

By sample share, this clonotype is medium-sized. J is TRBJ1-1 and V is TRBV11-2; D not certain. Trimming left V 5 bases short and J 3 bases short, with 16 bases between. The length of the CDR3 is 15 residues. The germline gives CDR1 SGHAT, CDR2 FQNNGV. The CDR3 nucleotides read TGTGCCAGCAGCCTTACTTGGCCCCGGGACACTGAAGCTTTCTTT. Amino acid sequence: CASSLTWPRDTEAFF.

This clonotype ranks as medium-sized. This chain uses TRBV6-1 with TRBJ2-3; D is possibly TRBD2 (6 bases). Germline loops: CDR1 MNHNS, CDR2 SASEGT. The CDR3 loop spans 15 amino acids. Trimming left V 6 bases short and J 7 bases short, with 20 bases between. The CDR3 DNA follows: TGTGCCAGCAGCTTATGGAGTGGGGGGAAACATACGCAGTATTTT. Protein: CASSLWSGGKHTQYF.

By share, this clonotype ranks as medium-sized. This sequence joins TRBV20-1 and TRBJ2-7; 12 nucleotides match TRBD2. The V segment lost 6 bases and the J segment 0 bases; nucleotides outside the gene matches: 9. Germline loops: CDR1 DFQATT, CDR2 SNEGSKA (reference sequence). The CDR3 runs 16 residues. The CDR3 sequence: CSATGLAGPSSYEQYF. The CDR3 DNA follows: TGCAGTGCGACCGGACTAGCGGGGCCAAGCTCCTACGAGCAGTACTTC.

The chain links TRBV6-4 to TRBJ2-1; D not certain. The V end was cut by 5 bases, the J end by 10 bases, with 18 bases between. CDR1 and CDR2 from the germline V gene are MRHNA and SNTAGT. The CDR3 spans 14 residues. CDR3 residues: CASSSGYSNREQFF. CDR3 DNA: TGTGCCAGCAGTTCAGGTTACTCCAATCGGGAGCAGTTCTTC.

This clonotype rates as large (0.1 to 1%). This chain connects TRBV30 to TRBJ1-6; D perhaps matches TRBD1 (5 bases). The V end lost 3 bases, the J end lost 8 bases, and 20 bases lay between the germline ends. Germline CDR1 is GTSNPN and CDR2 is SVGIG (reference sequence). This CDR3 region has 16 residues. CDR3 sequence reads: CAWSSGLGLSDSPLHF. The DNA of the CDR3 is TGTGCCTGGAGCTCAGGGTTGGGATTGAGTGATTCACCCCTCCACTTT.

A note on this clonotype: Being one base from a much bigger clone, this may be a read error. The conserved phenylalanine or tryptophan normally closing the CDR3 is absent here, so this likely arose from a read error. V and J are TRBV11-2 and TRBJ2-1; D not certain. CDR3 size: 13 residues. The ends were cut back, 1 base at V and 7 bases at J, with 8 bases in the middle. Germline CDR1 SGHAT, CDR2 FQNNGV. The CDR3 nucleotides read TGTGCCAGCAGCTTAGTTTTAAAAAATGAGCAGTTCCTC. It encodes CASSLVLKNEQFL.

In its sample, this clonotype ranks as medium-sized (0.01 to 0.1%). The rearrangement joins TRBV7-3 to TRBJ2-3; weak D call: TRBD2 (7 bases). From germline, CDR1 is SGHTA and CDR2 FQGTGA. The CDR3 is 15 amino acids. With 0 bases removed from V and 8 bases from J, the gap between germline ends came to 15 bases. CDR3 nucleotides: TGTGCCAGCAGCTTAACGGGGGGGGCGATTAGTACGCAGTATTTT. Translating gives CASSLTGGAISTQYF.